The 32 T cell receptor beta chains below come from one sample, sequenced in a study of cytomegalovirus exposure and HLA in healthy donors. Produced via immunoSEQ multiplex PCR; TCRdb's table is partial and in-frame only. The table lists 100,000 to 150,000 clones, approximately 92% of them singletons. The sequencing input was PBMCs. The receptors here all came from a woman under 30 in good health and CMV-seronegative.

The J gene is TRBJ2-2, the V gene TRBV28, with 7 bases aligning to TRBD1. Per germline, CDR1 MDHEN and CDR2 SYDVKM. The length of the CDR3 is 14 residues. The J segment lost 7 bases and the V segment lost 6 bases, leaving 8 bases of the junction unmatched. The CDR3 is CASRHYRGGGELFF. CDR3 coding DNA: TGTGCCAGCAGGCATTACAGGGGTGGCGGGGAGCTGTTTTTT.

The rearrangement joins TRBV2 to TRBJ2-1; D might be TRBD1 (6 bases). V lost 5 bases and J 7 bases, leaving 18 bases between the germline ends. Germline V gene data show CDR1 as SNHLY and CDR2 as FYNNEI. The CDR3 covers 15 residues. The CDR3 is CASSRQDGWENEQFF. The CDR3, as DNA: TGTGCCAGCAGTCGACAGGATGGCTGGGAGAATGAGCAGTTCTTC.

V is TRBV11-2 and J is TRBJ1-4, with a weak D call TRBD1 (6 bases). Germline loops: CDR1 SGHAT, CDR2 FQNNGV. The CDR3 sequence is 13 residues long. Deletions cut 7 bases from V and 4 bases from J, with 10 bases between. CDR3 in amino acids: CASTTGFNEKLFF. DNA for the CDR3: TGTGCCAGCACGACAGGCTTTAATGAAAAACTGTTTTTT.

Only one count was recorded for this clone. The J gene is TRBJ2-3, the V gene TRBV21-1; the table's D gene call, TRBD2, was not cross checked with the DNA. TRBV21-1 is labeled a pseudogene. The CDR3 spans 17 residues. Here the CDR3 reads CASSPGSGAGLTDTQYF. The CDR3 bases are TGTGCCAGCAGCCCCGGGAGTGGAGCGGGATTGACAGATACGCAGTATTTT.

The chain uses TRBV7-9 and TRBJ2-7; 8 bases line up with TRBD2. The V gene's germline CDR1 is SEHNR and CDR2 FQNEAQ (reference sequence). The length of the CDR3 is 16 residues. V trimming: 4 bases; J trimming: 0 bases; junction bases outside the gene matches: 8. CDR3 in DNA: TGTGCCAGCAGCTCCATACTAGCGGCTAACTCCTACGAGCAGTACTTC. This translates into CASSSILAANSYEQYF.

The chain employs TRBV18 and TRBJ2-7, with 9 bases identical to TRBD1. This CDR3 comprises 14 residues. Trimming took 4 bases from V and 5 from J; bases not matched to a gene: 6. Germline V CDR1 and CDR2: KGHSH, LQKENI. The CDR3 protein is CASSLGQGPDEQYF. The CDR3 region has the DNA TGTGCCAGCTCACTGGGACAGGGTCCTGACGAGCAGTACTTC.

CDR3 bases: TGTGCCAGTAGTAGAGGACATCTTGATACGCAGTATTTT. It translates to CASSRGHLDTQYF. The chain has TRBV19 and TRBJ2-3; D is possibly TRBD1 (5 bases). Germline V CDR1 and CDR2: LNHDA, SQIVND (reference sequence). The CDR3 runs to 13 residues. V dropped 4 bases and J dropped 6 bases, with 11 bases sitting between them.

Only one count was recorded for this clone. The CDR3 nucleotides read TGTGCCTGGAGTGAAGGGGCCGGGAATCAGCCCCAGCATTTT. The encoded protein is CAWSEGAGNQPQHF. The rearrangement joins TRBV30 to TRBJ1-5; D is possibly TRBD1 (5 bases). The CDR3 consists of 14 residues. Germline CDR1 is GTSNPN and CDR2 is SVGIG (reference sequence). V was cut by 1 base and J by 4 bases, with 11 bases left in between. The full variable domain, rest sourced from reference TRBV30 and TRBJ1-5, is SQTIHQWPATLVQPVGSPLSLECTVEGTSNPNLYWYRQAAGRGLQLLFYSVGIGQISSEVPQNLSASRPQDRQFILSSKKLLLSDSGFYLCAWSEGAGNQPQHFGDGTRLSIL.

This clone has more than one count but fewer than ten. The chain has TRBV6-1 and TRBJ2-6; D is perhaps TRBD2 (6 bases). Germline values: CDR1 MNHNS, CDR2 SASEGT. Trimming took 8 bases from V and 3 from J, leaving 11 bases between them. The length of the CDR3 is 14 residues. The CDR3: CASGTQFGANVLTF. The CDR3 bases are TGTGCCAGCGGGACTCAATTTGGGGCCAACGTCCTGACTTTC.

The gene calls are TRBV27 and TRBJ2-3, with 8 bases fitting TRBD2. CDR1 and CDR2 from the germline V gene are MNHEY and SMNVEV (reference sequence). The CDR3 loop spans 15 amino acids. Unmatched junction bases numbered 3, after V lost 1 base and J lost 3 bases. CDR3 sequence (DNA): TGTGCCAGCAGTTTATTTAGCGGGGTTACAGATACGCAGTATTTT. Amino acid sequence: CASSLFSGVTDTQYF.

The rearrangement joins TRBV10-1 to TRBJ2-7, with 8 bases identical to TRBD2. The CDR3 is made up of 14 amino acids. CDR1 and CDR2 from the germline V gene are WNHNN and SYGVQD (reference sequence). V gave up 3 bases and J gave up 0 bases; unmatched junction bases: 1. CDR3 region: CASSDSGTSYEQYF. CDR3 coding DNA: TGCGCCAGCAGTGATAGCGGGACCTCCTACGAGCAGTACTTC.

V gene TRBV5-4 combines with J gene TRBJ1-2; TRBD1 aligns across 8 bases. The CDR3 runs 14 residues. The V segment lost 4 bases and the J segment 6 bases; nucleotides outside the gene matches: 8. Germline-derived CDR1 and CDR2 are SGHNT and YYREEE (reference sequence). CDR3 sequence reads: CASSAGGALNGYTF. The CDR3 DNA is TGTGCCAGCAGCGCAGGGGGCGCACTGAATGGCTACACCTTC. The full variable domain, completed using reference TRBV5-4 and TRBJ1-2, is ETGVTQSPTHLIKTRGQQVTLRCSSQSGHNTVSWYQQALGQGPQFIFQYYREEENGRGNFPPRFSGLQFPNYSSELNVNALELDDSALYLCASSAGGALNGYTFGSGTRLTVV.

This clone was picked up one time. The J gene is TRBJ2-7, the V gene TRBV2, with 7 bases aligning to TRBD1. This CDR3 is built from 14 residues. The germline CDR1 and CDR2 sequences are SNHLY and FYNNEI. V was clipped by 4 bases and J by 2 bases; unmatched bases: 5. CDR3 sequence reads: CASSGRTGTYEQYF. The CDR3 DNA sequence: TGTGCCAGCAGTGGGCGGACAGGTACCTACGAGCAGTACTTC.

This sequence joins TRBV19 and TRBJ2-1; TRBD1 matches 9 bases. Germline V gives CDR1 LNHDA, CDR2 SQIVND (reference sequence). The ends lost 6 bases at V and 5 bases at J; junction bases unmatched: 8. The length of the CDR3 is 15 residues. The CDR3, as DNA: TGTGCCAGTAGACCATTCCGGGACAGGGACAATGAGCAGTTCTTC. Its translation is CASRPFRDRDNEQFF.

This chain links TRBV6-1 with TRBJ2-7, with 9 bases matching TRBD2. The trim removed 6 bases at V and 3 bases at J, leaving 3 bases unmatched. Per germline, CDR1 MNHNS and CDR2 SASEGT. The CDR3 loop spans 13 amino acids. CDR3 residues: CASRAGGHYEQYV. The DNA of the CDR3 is TGTGCCAGCAGGGCGGGGGGGCACTACGAGCAGTACGTC.

The CDR3 region is CVTRTGGGYGYTF. The CDR3 region has the DNA TGTGTCACCCGGACAGGGGGGGGCTATGGCTACACCTTC. V gene TRBV13 combines with J gene TRBJ1-2; 10 positions match TRBD1. The CDR3 consists of 13 residues. Germline loops: CDR1 PRHDT, CDR2 FYEKMQ (reference sequence).

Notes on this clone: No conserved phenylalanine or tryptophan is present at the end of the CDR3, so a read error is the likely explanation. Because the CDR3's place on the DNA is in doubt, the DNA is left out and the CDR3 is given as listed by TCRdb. CDR3 region: CSARGLNFLL. The rearrangement uses TRBV20-1 and TRBJ2-7; the DNA was not compared with TRBD2, the D call given in the table. CDR1 and CDR2 from the germline V gene are DFQATT and SNEGSKA (reference sequence). Counting both end residues, the CDR3 totals 10 amino acids.

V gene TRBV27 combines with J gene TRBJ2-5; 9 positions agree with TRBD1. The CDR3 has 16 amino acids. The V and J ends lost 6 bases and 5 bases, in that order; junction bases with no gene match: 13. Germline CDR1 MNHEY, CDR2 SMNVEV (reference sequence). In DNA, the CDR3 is TGTGCCAGCAGGCCCCGTAGGACAGGGGTGGTTGAGACCCAGTACTTC. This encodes CASRPRRTGVVETQYF.

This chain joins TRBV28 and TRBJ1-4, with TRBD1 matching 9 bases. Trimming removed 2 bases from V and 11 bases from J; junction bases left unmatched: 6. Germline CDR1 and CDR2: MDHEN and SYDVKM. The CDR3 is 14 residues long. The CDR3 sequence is CASSLVQGAGKLFF. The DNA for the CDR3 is TGTGCCAGCAGTTTAGTACAGGGGGCTGGGAAACTGTTTTTT.

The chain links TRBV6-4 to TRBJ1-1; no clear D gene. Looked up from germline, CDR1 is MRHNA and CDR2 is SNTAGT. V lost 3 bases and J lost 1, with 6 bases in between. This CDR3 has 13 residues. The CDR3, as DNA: TGTGCCAGCAGTGAACAGAGGAACACTGAAGCTTTCTTT. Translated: CASSEQRNTEAFF.

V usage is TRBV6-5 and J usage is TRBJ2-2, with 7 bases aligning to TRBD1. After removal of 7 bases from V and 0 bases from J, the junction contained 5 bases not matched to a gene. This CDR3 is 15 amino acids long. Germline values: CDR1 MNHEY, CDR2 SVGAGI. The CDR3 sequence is CASITDRANTGELFF. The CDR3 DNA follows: TGTGCCAGCATCACCGACAGGGCGAACACCGGGGAGCTGTTTTTT.

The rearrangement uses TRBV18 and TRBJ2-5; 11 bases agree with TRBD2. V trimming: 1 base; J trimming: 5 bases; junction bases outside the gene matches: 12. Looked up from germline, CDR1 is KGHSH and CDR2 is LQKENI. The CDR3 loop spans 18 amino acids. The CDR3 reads CASSPQLSGREKWETQYF. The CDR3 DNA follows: TGTGCCAGCTCACCACAACTTAGCGGGAGGGAAAAATGGGAGACCCAGTACTTC. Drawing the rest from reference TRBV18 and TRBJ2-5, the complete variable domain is NAGVMQNPRHLVRRRGQEARLRCSPMKGHSHVYWYRQLPEEGLKFMVYLQKENIIDESGMPKERFSAEFPKEGPSILRIQQVVRGDSAAYFCASSPQLSGREKWETQYFGPGTRLLVL.

This CDR3 is CASSLREDSYNEQFF. Written as DNA, the CDR3 is TGTGCCAGCAGTTTGCGGGAGGACTCCTACAATGAGCAGTTCTTC. V is TRBV27 and J is TRBJ2-1; 8 nucleotides match TRBD2. Germline V gene sequence: CDR1 MNHEY, CDR2 SMNVEV (reference sequence). V shed 3 bases, J shed 0 bases, and the junction held 1 base outside the gene matches. The CDR3 runs 15 residues.

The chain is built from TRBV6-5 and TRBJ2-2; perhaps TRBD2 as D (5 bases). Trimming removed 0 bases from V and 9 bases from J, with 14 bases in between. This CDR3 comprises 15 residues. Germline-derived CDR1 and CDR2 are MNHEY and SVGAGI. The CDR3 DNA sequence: TGTGCCAGCAGTTACTCGATCATCGGGGAAAGGGAGCTGTTTTTT. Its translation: CASSYSIIGERELFF.

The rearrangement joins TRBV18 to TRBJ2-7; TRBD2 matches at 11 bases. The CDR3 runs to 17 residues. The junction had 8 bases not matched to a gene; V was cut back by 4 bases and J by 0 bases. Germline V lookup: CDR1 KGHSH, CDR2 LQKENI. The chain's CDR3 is CASSLSAGTSGSYEQYF. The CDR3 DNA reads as TGTGCCAGCTCACTCTCTGCAGGGACTAGCGGCTCCTACGAGCAGTACTTC.

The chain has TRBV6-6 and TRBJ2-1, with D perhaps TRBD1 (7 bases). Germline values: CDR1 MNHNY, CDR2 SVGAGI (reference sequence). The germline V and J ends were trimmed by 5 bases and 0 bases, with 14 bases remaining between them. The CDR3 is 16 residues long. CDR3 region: CASSRKQGGSYNEQFF. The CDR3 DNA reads TGTGCCAGCAGTAGAAAGCAGGGGGGCTCCTACAATGAGCAGTTCTTC.

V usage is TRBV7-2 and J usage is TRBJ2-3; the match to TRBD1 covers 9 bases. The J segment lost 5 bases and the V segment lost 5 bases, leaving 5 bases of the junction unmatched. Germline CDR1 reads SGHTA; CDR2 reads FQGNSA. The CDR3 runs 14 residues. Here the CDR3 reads CASSPGQGGDTQYF. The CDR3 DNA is TGTGCCAGCAGCCCGGGACAGGGAGGAGATACGCAGTATTTT.

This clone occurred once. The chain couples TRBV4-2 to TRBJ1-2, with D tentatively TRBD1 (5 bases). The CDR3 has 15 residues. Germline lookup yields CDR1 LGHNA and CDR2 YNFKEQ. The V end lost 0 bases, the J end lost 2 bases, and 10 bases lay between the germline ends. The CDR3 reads CASSQDRGRNYGYTF. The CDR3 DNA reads TGTGCCAGCAGCCAAGATAGGGGCAGAAACTATGGCTACACCTTC.

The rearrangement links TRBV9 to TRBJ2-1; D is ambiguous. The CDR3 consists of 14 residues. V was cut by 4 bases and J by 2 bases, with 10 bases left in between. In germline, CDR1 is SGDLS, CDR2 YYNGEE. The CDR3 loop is CASSPRLTYNEQFF. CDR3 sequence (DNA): TGTGCCAGCAGCCCCCGGTTGACCTACAATGAGCAGTTCTTC.

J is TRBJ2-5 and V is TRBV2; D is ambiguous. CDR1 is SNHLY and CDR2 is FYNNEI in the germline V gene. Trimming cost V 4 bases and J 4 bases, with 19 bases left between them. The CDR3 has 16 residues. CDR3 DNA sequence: TGTGCCAGCAGTGCAGGCAGCAAATCCAGAAGAGAGACCCAGTACTTC. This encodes CASSAGSKSRRETQYF.

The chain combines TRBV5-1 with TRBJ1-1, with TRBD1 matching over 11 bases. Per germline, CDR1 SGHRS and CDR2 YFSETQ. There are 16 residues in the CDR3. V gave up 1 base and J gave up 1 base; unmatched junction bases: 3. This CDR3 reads CASSLRTGGSNTEAFF. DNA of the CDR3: TGCGCCAGCAGCTTGAGGACAGGGGGCTCGAACACTGAAGCTTTCTTT.

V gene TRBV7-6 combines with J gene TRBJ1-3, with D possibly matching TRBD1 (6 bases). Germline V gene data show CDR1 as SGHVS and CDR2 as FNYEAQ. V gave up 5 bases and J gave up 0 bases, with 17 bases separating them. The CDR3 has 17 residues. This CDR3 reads CASSPRPGQSSGNTIYF. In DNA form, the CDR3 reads TGTGCCAGCAGCCCCCGCCCAGGACAGAGCTCTGGAAACACCATATATTTT.